Below are 15 T cell receptor beta chains sequenced from a single sample in a study of CD8 T cells in ankylosing spondylitis. TCRdb independently ran MiXCR on the 5' RACE reads; one entry per CDR3 protein. The sample gives approximately 140,000 distinct CDR3 sequences, about a tenth of which show up once; more than 3% is in the top ten. Sequenced input: blood, either unsorted or a sorted T cell fraction (not recorded which). These receptors all stem from a male donor with ankylosing spondylitis or in good health (not recorded which).

V usage is TRBV20-1 and J usage is TRBJ2-7, with 7 bases identical to TRBD2. CDR3 size: 13 residues. The germline V gene encodes CDR1 DFQATT and CDR2 SNEGSKA (reference sequence). J gave up 4 bases and V 3 bases, and 6 bases lay outside the gene matches. The CDR3 reads CSASASGGYEQYF. Here the CDR3 DNA reads TGCAGTGCTAGTGCTAGCGGAGGGTACGAGCAGTACTTC.

This clonotype has at least ten counts. The V and J genes are TRBV28 and TRBJ2-7, with D unclear. In germline, CDR1 is MDHEN, CDR2 SYDVKM. The CDR3 loop spans 16 amino acids. Deletions cut 5 bases from V and 1 base from J, with 18 bases between. CDR3 bases: TGTGCCAGCAGTCTGAGTACGTCGGCTCTTTCCTACGAGCAGTACTTC. It is translated as CASSLSTSALSYEQYF.

This clonotype was seen many times. At one end the junction does not follow the germline gene, possibly because of a read error. The gene calls are TRBV29-1 and TRBJ2-1; TRBD2 agrees at 7 bases. The germline V gene encodes CDR1 SQVTM and CDR2 ANQGSEA. The CDR3 is 16 amino acids. The CDR3 loop reads CSVDAGAPSYNEQFAF. The CDR3 coding sequence is TGCAGCGTTGATGCGGGAGCCCCTTCCTACAATGAGCAGTTCGCCTTC.

The chain employs TRBV7-9 and TRBJ2-7, with a weak D call TRBD1 (6 bases). Deletions cut 5 bases from V and 2 bases from J, with 19 bases between. CDR3 length: 16 residues. Germline V gene lookup returns CDR1 SEHNR and CDR2 FQNEAQ (reference sequence). The CDR3 loop reads CASSGLDSQYTYEQYF. The CDR3 nucleotides are TGTGCCAGCAGCGGACTGGACAGCCAATACACCTACGAGCAGTACTTC.

This clonotype was counted ten times or more. V and J are TRBV30 and TRBJ1-5; no clear D. Looked up from germline, CDR1 is GTSNPN and CDR2 is SVGIG (reference sequence). Between the trimmed V and J ends, which lost 1 base and 2 bases, there was a span of 9 bases. This CDR3 has 14 residues. CDR3 sequence (DNA): TGTGCCTGGAGTGGGACCTCGGGCAATCAGCCCCAGCATTTT. This encodes CAWSGTSGNQPQHF. Looking up the rest from reference TRBV30 and TRBJ1-5 gives the full variable domain: SQTIHQWPATLVQPVGSPLSLECTVEGTSNPNLYWYRQAAGRGLQLLFYSVGIGQISSEVPQNLSASRPQDRQFILSSKKLLLSDSGFYLCAWSGTSGNQPQHFGDGTRLSIL.

The chain employs TRBV20-1 and TRBJ2-3; 7 nucleotides align to TRBD2. There are 15 residues in the CDR3. V was clipped by 5 bases and J by 5 bases; unmatched bases: 13. Looked up from germline, CDR1 is DFQATT and CDR2 is SNEGSKA (reference sequence). The CDR3 coding sequence is TGCAGTGCTCCGTACCGGGAGGTTCACGTAGATACGCAGTATTTT. Translating it yields CSAPYREVHVDTQYF.

There are many counts of this clonotype. This rearrangement joins TRBV7-2 to TRBJ2-2; 8 bases agree with TRBD1. Germline assignment: CDR1 SGHTA and CDR2 FQGNSA. This CDR3 comprises 15 residues. With V trimmed by 6 bases and J by 6 bases, 9 bases remained unmatched. CDR3 nucleotide sequence: TGTGCCAGCAGGAGGACGACAGGGGCGGCCGGGGAGCTGTTTTTT. Translating gives CASRRTTGAAGELFF.

This clonotype came up many times. J is TRBJ2-5 and V is TRBV27; 13 bases are shared with TRBD2. The germline CDR1 and CDR2 sequences are MNHEY and SMNVEV (reference sequence). This CDR3 comprises 20 residues. The ends lost 3 bases at V and 2 bases at J; junction bases unmatched: 15. CDR3 sequence (DNA): TGTGCCAGCAGTTTTTCCTCCCCTCGACTAGCGGGGGGAAGGCAAGAGACCCAGTACTTC. It yields the protein CASSFSSPRLAGGRQETQYF.

In this sample, this clonotype turned up many times. The rearrangement links TRBV20-1 to TRBJ2-7, with D possibly matching TRBD1 (5 bases). The CDR3 is made up of 13 amino acids. Germline values: CDR1 DFQATT, CDR2 SNEGSKA (reference sequence). The ends were cut back, 0 bases at V and 4 bases at J, with 10 bases in the middle. The CDR3 region is CSAREAGLYEQYF. CDR3 bases: TGCAGTGCTAGAGAGGCAGGGTTGTACGAGCAGTACTTC.

This clonotype has ten or more counts. The junction differs from germline at one of its ends, possibly a read error. V gene TRBV18 combines with J gene TRBJ2-1; perhaps TRBD1 as D (5 bases). The V gene's germline CDR1 is KGHSH and CDR2 LQKENI. The CDR3 is 16 amino acids. The CDR3 protein is CASSPRLQGRIDEQFF. CDR3 sequence (DNA): TGTGCCAGCTCGCCACGTCTTCAGGGAAGGATCGATGAGCAGTTCTTC.

The chain is built from TRBV4-1 and TRBJ2-7; unclear D gene. The CDR3 runs 15 residues. Trimming took off 0 bases at V and 1 base at J, with 10 bases between the two ends. Germline V lookup: CDR1 MGHRA, CDR2 YSYEKL. The CDR3 is CASSQETLVSYEQYF. Here the CDR3 DNA reads TGCGCCAGCAGCCAAGAGACGCTTGTTTCCTACGAGCAGTACTTC.

The chain uses TRBV7-2 and TRBJ1-5; the D is unclear. The CDR3 covers 15 residues. In germline, CDR1 is SGHTA, CDR2 FQGNSA. Trimming took 1 base from V and 1 from J, leaving 8 bases between them. Here the CDR3 reads CASSLVQQSNQPQHF. The CDR3 DNA reads as TGTGCCAGCAGCTTAGTCCAACAGAGCAATCAGCCCCAGCATTTT. Full variable domain (remainder filled in from reference TRBV7-2 and TRBJ1-5): GAGVSQSPSNKVTEKGKDVELRCDPISGHTALYWYRQSLGQGLEFLIYFQGNSAPDKSGLPSDRFSAERTGGSVSTLTIQRTQQEDSAVYLCASSLVQQSNQPQHFGDGTRLSIL.

The genes are TRBV29-1 and TRBJ2-6; no definite D call. CDR1 SQVTM and CDR2 ANQGSEA come from the germline V gene. This CDR3 contains 16 residues. Trimming took 6 bases from V and 0 from J, leaving 15 bases between them. The CDR3 coding sequence is TGCAGCGTCCCCGTCCATAAAAACTCTGGGGCCAACGTCCTGACTTTC. This gives the protein CSVPVHKNSGANVLTF.

The V gene is TRBV3-1, the J gene TRBJ2-1; 7 bases agree with TRBD1. Germline loops: CDR1 LGHDT, CDR2 YNNKEL (reference sequence). Trimming cost V 0 bases and J 2 bases; bases outside gene matches: 7. The CDR3 is 17 amino acids. The CDR3, as DNA: TGTGCCAGCAGCCAAGAAAGCAGGGGGTCCCCCTACAATGAGCAGTTCTTC. It is translated as CASSQESRGSPYNEQFF.

This clonotype was detected many times. The chain is built from TRBV4-1 and TRBJ2-7, with 13 bases matching TRBD2. Trimming removed 4 bases from V and 3 bases from J; junction bases left unmatched: 15. The germline gives CDR1 MGHRA, CDR2 YSYEKL. CDR3 length equals 19 residues. DNA for the CDR3: TGCGCCAGCAGCCTACTACCGGGACTAGCGGGATTGCAAAACTACGAGCAGTACTTC. It is translated as CASSLLPGLAGLQNYEQYF.